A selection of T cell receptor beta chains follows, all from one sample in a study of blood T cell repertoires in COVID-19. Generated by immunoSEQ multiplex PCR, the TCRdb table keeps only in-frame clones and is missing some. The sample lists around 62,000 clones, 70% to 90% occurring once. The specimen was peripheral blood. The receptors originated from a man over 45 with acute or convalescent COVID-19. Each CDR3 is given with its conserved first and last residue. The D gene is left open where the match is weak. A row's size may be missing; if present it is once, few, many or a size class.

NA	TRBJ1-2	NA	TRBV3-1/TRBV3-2	CASSSGIPYGYTF	TGTGCCAGCAGCTCAGGGATTCCCTATGGCTACACCTTC
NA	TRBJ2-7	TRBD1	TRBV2	CASRAGPGGQGNSYEQYF	TGTGCCAGCAGAGCTGGGCCGGGCGGACAGGGTAACTCCTACGAGCAGTACTTC
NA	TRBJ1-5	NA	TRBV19	CASSIAGKQPQHF	TGTGCCAGTAGTATAGCGGGGAAGCAGCCCCAGCATTTT
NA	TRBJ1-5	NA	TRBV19	CASSIASAEPQHF	TGTGCCAGTAGTATAGCTTCTGCGGAGCCCCAGCATTTT
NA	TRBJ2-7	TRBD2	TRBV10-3	CAISEGGGKSYEQYF	TGTGCCATCAGTGAAGGCGGGGGGAAATCCTACGAGCAGTACTTC
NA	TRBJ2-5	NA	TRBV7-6	CASSQFIPAASETQYF	TGTGCCAGCAGCCAGTTCATCCCGGCGGCCTCGGAGACCCAGTACTTC
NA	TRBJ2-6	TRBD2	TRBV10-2	CASRSSGGAAGANVLTF	TGCGCCAGCAGATCTAGCGGGGGGGCAGCTGGGGCCAACGTCCTGACTTTC
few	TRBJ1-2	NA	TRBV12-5	CASGLVQGKGGYTF	TGTGCTAGTGGTTTGGTACAGGGAAAGGGTGGCTACACCTTC
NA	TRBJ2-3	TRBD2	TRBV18	CASSPRDGGADTQYF	TGTGCCAGCTCACCACGGGACGGGGGGGCAGATACGCAGTATTTT
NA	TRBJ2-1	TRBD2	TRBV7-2	CASSYRAGALYNEQFF	TGTGCCAGCAGCTACAGAGCGGGAGCCTTATACAATGAGCAGTTCTTC
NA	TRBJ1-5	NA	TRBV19	CASTPQGYSNQPQHF	TGTGCCAGTACCCCACAGGGATATAGCAATCAGCCCCAGCATTTT
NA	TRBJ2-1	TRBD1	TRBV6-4	CASSDGTGYNEQFF	TGTGCCAGCAGTGACGGGACAGGGTACAATGAGCAGTTCTTC
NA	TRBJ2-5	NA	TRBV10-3	CAISLGVGRVTQETQYF	TGTGCCATCAGTTTGGGTGTGGGCAGGGTGACCCAAGAGACCCAGTACTTC
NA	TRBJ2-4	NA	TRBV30	CAWRGQGIAKNIQYF	TGTGCCTGGAGGGGGCAGGGCATAGCCAAAAACATTCAGTACTTC
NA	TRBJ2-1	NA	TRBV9	CASNFGASYNEQFF	TGTGCCAGCAACTTTGGGGCCTCCTACAATGAGCAGTTCTTC
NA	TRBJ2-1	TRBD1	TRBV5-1	CASRTGTGVFNEQFF	TGCGCCAGCCGAACCGGGACAGGGGTTTTCAATGAGCAGTTCTTC
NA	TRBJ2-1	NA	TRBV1	CTSSPSAGNEQFF	TGCACCAGCAGCCCTAGTGCGGGCAATGAGCAGTTCTTC
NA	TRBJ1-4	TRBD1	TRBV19	CASSTTGGVEKLFF	TGTGCCAGTAGTACGACAGGGGGTGTGGAAAAACTGTTTTTT
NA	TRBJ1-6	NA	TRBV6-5	CASSFETVNSPLHF	TGTGCCAGCAGTTTCGAGACAGTCAATTCACCCCTCCACTTT
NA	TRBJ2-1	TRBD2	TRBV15	CATSRSSSGPEQFF	TGTGCCACCAGCAGGAGTAGTAGCGGGCCGGAGCAGTTCTTC
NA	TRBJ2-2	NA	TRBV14	CASSQAVGSYNTGELFF	TGTGCCAGCAGCCAAGCCGTGGGGAGTTACAACACCGGGGAGCTGTTTTTT
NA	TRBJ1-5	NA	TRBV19	CASSIEGIGGQPQHF	TGTGCCAGTAGTATTGAGGGAATTGGAGGTCAGCCCCAGCATTTT
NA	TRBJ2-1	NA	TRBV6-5	CASTPSWYSSREQFF	TGTGCCAGCACCCCCTCGTGGTACAGTTCAAGGGAGCAGTTCTTC
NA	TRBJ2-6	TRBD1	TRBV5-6	CASSAPGQTDSGANVLTF	TGTGCCAGCAGCGCACCGGGACAGACGGACTCTGGGGCCAACGTCCTGACTTTC
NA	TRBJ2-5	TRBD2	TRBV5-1	CASSRVSGGADETQYF	TGCGCCAGCAGCCGCGTAAGCGGGGGGGCAGACGAGACCCAGTACTTC
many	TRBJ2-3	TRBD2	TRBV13	CASSSSGTDTQYF	TGTGCCAGCAGCTCTAGCGGAACAGATACGCAGTATTTT
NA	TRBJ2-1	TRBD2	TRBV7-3	CASSGIAGGDNEQFF	TGTGCCAGCAGCGGAATAGCGGGGGGTGACAATGAGCAGTTCTTC
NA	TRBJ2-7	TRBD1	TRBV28	CASGTGTGRYEQYF	TGTGCCAGCGGAACCGGGACAGGGAGATACGAGCAGTACTTC
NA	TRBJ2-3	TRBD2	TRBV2	CASSELAAITDTQYF	TGTGCCAGCAGTGAACTAGCGGCGATAACAGATACGCAGTATTTT
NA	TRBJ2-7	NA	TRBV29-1	CSVEILEGTSYEQYF	TGCAGCGTTGAAATTTTAGAGGGGACTTCCTACGAGCAGTACTTC
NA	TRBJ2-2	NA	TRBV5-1	CASSFQSGELFF	TGCGCCAGCAGCTTTCAATCCGGGGAGCTGTTTTTT
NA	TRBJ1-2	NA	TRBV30	CAWSVKNNGYTF	TGTGCCTGGAGTGTTAAAAACAATGGCTACACCTTC
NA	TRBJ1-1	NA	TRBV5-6	CASSLPGGLTEAFF	TGTGCCAGCAGCCTTCCGGGGGGGCTGACTGAAGCTTTCTTT
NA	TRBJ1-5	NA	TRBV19	CASSHNSDSNQPQHF	TGTGCCAGTAGTCATAACAGTGATAGCAATCAGCCCCAGCATTTT
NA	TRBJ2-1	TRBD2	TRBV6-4	CASSVLAGTSDYNEQFF	TGTGCCAGCAGTGTACTAGCCGGGACTAGCGACTACAATGAGCAGTTCTTC
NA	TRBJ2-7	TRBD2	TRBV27	CASSLASGGAREQYF	TGTGCCAGCAGTTTGGCTAGCGGGGGGGCACGGGAGCAGTACTTC
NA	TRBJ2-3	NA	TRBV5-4	CASSPMANRASTDTQYF	TGTGCCAGCAGCCCAATGGCGAACAGGGCTAGCACAGATACGCAGTATTTT
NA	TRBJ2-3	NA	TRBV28	CASTLRDTQYF	TGTGCCAGCACCCTGAGGGATACGCAGTATTTT
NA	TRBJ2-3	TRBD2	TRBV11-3	CASSLGASGGTDTQYF	TGTGCCAGCAGCTTAGGGGCTAGCGGGGGCACAGATACGCAGTATTTT
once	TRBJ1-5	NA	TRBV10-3	CAIGGSEAQHF	TGTGCCATCGGGGGCAGCGAGGCCCAGCATTTT
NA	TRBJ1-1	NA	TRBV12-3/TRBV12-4	CASSPRVTEAFF	TGTGCCAGCAGTCCACGAGTGACTGAAGCTTTCTTT
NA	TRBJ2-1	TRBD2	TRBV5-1	CASSRLAVSSYNEQFF	TGCGCCAGCAGCCGACTAGCGGTTAGCTCCTACAATGAGCAGTTCTTC
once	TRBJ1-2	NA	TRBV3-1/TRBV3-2	CASSQDTGNYGYTF	TGTGCCAGCAGCCAAGATACAGGGAACTATGGCTACACCTTC
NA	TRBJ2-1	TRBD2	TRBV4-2	CASSPGTSGGDEQFF	TGTGCCAGCAGTCCCGGGACTAGCGGGGGCGATGAGCAGTTCTTC
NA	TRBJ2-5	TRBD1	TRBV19	CATLDNRGSSMETQYF	TGTGCCACCCTCGATAACAGGGGATCATCGATGGAGACCCAGTACTTC
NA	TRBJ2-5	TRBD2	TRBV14	CASSQRRGGRETQYF	TGTGCCAGCAGCCAGCGGCGGGGGGGCCGGGAGACCCAGTACTTC